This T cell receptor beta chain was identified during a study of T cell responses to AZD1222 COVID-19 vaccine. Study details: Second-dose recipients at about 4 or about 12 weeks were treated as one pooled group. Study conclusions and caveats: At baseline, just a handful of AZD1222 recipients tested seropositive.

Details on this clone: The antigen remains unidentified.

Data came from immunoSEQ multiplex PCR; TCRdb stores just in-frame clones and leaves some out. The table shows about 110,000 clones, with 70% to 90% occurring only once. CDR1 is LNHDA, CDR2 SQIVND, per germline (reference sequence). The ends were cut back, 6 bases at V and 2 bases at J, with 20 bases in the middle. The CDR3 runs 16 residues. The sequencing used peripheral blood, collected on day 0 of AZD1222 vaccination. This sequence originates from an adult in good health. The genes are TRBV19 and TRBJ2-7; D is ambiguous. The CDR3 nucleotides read TGTGCCAGTAGGCCACTGAGACAACTGGTCGCCTACGAGCAGTACTTC. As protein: CASRPLRQLVAYEQYF.